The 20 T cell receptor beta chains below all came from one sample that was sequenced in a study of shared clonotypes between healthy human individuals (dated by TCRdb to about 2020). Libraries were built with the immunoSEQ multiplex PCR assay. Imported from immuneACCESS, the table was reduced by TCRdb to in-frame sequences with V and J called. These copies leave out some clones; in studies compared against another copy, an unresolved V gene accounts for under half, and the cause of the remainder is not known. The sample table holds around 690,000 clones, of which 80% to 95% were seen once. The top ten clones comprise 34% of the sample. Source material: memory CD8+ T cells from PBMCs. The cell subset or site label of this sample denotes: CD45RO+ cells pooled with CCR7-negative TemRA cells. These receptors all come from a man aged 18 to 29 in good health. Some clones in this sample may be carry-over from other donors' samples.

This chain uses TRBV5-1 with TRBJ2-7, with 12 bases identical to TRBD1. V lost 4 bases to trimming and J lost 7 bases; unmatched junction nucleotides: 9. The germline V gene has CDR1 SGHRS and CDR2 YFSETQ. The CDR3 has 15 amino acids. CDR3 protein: CASSHGRDRGREQYF. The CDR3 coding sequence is TGCGCCAGCAGCCACGGCCGGGACAGGGGGCGGGAGCAGTACTTC.

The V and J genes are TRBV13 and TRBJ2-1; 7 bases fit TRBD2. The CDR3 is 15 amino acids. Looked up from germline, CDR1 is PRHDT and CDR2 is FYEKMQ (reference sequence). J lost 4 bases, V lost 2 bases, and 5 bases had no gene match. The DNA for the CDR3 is TGTGCCAGCAGCTTACGGGCGGGAGCATACAATGAGCAGTTCTTC. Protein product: CASSLRAGAYNEQFF.

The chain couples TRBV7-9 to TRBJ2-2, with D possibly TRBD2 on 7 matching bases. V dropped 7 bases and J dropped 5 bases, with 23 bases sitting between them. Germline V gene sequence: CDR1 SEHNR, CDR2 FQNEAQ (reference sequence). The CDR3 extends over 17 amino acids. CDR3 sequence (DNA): TGTGCCAGCACCCCACTGAGTCAGGGGAGGGGTACCGGGGAGCTGTTTTTT. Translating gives CASTPLSQGRGTGELFF.

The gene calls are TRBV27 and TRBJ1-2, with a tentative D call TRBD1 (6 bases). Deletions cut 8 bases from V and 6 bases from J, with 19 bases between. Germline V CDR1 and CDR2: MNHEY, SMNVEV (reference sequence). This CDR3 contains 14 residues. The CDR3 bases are TGTGCCAGCCGGGCATTCGGGGGCGCAGATGGCTACACCTTC. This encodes CASRAFGGADGYTF.

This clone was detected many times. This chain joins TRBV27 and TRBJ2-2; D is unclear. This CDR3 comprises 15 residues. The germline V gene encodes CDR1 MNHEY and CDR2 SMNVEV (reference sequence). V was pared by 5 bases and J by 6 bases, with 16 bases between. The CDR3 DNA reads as TGTGCCAGCAGTCCGATATACCCAACAGCCGGGGAGCTGTTTTTT. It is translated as CASSPIYPTAGELFF.

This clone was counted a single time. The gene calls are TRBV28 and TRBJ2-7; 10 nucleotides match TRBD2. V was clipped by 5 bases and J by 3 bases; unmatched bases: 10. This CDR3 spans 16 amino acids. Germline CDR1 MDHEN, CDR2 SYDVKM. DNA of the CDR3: TGTGCCAGCAGTCCGCGGAACGGACTAGCGGTCTACGAGCAGTACTTC. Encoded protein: CASSPRNGLAVYEQYF.

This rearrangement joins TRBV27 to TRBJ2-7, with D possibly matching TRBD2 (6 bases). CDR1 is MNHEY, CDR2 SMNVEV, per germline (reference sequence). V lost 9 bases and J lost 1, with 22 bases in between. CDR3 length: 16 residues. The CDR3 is CASRTGGLIGSYEQYF. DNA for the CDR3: TGTGCCAGTAGGACTGGAGGGCTGATCGGGTCCTACGAGCAGTACTTC.

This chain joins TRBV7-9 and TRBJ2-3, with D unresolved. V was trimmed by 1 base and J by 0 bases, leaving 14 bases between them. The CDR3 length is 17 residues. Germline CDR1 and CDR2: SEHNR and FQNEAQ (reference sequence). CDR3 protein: CASSLGSGPTSTDTQYF. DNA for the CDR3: TGTGCCAGCAGCTTAGGTTCGGGCCCGACTAGCACAGATACGCAGTATTTT.

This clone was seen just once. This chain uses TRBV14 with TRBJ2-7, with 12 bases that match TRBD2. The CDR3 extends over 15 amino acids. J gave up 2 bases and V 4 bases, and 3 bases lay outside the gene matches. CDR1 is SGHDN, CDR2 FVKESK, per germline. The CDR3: CASSRRLAGAYEQYF. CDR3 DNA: TGTGCCAGCAGCCGGCGACTAGCGGGAGCCTACGAGCAGTACTTC.

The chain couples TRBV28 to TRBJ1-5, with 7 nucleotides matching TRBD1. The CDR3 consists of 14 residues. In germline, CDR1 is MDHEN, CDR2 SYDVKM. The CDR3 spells CASKRQGDHQPQHF. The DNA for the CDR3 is TGTGCTTCGAAGAGGCAGGGGGACCATCAGCCCCAGCATTTT.

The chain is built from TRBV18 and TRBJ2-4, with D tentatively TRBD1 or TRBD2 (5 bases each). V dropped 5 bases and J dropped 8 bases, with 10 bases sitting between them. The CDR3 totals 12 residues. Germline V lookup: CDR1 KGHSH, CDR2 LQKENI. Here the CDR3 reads CASSGTQDIQYF. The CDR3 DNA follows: TGTGCCAGCTCAGGGACCCAGGACATTCAGTACTTC.

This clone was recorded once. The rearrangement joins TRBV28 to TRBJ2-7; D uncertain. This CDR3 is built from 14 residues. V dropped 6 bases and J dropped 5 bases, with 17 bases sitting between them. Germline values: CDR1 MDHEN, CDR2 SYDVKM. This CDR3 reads CASSFASHLDEQYF. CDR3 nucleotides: TGTGCCAGCAGCTTTGCATCTCATCTTGACGAGCAGTACTTC.

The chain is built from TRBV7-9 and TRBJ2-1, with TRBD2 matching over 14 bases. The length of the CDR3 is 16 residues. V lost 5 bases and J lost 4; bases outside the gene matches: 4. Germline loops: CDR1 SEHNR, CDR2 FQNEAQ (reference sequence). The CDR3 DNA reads TGTGCCAGCAGCGGGTGGACTAGCGGGGGGTACAATGAGCAGTTCTTC. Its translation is CASSGWTSGGYNEQFF.

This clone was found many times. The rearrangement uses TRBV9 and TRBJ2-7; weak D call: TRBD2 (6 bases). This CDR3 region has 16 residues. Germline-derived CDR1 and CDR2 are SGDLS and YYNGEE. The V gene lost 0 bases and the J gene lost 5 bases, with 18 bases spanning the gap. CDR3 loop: CASSVGAGTFGNEQYF. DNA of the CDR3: TGTGCCAGCAGCGTAGGGGCAGGGACTTTTGGAAACGAGCAGTACTTC.

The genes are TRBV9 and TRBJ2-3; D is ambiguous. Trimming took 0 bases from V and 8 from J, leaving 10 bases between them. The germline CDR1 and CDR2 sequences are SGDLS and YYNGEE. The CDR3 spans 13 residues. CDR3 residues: CASSVDPSATQYF. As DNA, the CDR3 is TGTGCCAGCAGCGTAGACCCCTCGGCTACGCAGTATTTT.

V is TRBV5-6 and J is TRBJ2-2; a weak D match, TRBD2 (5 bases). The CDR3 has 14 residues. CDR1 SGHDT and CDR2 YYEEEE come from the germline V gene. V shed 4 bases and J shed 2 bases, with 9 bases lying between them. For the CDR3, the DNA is TGTGCCAGCAGCCAAGGACTTAACACCGGGGAGCTGTTTTTT. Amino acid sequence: CASSQGLNTGELFF.

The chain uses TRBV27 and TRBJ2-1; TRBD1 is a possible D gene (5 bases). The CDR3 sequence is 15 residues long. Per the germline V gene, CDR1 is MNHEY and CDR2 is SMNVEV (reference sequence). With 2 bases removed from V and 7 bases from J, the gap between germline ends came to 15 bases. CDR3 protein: CASSLTGGSQNEQFF. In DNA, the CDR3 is TGTGCCAGCAGTTTAACAGGTGGCAGCCAAAATGAGCAGTTCTTC.

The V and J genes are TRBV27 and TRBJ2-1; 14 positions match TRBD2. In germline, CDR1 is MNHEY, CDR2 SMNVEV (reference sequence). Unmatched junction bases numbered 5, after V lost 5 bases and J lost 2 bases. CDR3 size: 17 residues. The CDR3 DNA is TGTGCCAGCAGTCCCGGGACTAGCGGGAGCCCCTACAATGAGCAGTTCTTC. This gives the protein CASSPGTSGSPYNEQFF.

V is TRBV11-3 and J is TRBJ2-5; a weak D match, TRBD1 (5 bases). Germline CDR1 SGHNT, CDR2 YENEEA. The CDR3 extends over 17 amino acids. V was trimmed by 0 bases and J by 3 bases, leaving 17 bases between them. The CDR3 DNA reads TGTGCCAGCAGCTTAGAAGGGGAAGGCAGGGAAAAAGAGACCCAGTACTTC. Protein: CASSLEGEGREKETQYF.

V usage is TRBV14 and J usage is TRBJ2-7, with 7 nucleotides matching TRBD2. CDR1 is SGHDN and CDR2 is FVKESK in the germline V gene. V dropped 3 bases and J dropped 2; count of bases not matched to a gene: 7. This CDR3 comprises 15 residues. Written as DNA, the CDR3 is TGTGCCAGCAGCCATTATAGCGGGCTGGCCTACGAGCAGTACTTC. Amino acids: CASSHYSGLAYEQYF.